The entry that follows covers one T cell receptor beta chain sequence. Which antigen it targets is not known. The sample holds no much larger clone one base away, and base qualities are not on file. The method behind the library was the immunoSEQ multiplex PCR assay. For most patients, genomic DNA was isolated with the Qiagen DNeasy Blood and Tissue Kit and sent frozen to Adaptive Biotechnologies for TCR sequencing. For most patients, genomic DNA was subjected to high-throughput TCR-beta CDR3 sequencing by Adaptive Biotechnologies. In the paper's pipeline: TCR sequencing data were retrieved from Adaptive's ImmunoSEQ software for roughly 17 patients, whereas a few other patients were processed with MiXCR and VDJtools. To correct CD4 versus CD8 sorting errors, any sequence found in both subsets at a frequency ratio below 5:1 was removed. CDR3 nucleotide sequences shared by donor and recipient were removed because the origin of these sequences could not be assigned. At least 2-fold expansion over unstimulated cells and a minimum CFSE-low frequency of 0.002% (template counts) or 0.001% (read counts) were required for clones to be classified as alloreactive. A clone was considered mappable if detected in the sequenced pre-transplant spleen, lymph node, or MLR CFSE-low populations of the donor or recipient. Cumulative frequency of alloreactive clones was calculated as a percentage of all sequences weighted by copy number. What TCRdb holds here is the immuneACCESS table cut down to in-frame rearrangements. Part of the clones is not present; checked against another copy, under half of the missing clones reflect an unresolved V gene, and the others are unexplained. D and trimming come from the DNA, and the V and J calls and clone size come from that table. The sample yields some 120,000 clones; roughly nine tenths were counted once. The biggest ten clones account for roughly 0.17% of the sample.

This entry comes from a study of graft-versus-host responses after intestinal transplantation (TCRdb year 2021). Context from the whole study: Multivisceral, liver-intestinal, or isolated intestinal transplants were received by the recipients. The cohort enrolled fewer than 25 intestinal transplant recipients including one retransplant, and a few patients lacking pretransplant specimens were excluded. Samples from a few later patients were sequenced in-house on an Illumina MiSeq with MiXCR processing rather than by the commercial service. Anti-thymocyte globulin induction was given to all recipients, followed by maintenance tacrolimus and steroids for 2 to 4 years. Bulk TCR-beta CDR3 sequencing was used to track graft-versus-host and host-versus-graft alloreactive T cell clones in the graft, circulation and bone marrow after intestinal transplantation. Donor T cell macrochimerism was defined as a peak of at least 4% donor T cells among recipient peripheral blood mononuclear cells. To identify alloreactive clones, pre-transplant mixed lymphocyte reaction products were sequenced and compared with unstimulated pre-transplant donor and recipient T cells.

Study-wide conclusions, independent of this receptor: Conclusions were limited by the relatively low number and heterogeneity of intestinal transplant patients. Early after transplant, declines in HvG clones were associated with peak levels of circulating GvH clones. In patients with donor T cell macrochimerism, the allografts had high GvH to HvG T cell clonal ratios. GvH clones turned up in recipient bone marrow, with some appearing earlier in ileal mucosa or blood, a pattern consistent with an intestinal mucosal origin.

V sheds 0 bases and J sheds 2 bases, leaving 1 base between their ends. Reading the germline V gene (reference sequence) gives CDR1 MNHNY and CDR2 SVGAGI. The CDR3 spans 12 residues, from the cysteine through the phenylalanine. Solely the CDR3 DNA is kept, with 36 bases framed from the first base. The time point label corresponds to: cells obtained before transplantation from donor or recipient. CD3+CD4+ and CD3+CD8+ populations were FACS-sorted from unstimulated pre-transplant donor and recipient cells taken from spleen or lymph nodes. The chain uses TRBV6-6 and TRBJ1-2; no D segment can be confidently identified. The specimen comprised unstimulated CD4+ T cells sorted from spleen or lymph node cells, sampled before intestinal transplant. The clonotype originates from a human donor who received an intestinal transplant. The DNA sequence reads TGTGCCAGCAGTTACTCGAACTATGGCTACACCTTC. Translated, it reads CASSYSNYGYTF.